This section outlines one T cell receptor (beta chain) sequence together with its context. Its target antigen remains unknown. Within one base of it there is no much larger clone, and no base qualities were kept. The sequencing machine was an Illumina HiSeq 2500. Quantitative 5'-RACE with molecular barcodes was the method used to prepare the TCR beta libraries. The authors processed their data as follows. To identify disease-linked TCR variants, a new computational method was used, one built on a probabilistic model of VDJ rearrangement. The raw public data were reprocessed by TCRdb itself: fastp quality trimming at Q25, MiXCR clonotype calling, in-frame beta chains only. Rows with one shared CDR3 protein collapse into an entry with the most common genes and DNA. The V and J calls here are based on TCRdb, not the publication. This sample has some 450,000 distinct CDR3 sequences in its table, and about a sixth of those were observed once. Clones ranked in the top ten supply under 1.2% of the sample.

This sample stems from a study of CD8 T cells in ankylosing spondylitis (dated by TCRdb to the late 2010s). Some background on the complete study: To find TCR variants linked to disease, the study profiled T cell receptor beta repertoires in ankylosing spondylitis patients and healthy donors. In total, the full study cohort was made up of approximately 99 healthy donors and 25 ankylosing spondylitis patients. Samples of peripheral blood were taken, and for ankylosing spondylitis patients, synovial fluid was collected as well.

What the authors observed across the whole study: Blood from ankylosing spondylitis patients appeared to be characterized by a TCR beta motif composed of about eight highly homologous amino acid variants. The disease-linked clones had a CD8+ phenotype and were found at relatively low frequencies in peripheral blood. Some of the motif variants had been reported before in the synovial fluid and blood of reactive arthritis patients, a finding that suggests common disease-initiation mechanisms. The disease-linked clones were reported to be significantly enriched in matched synovial fluid samples from ankylosing spondylitis patients.

Based on the germline V gene (reference sequence), the CDR1 and CDR2 sequences are SGHKS and YYEKEE. The CDR3 holds 15 amino acids from the cysteine to the phenylalanine. Here the CDR3 DNA is all that survives: 45 bases in frame from base 1. Trimming costs V 0 bases and J 0 bases, and their ends lie 9 bases apart. This TCR was sampled from a male donor with ankylosing spondylitis. The V gene is TRBV5-5 and the J gene is TRBJ1-2, with an unclear D gene assignment. Sequencing was done on a sample of blood, either unsorted or a sorted T cell fraction (not recorded which). The CDR3 region has the sequence CASSLAPTSNYGYTF. The DNA sequence reads TGTGCCAGCAGCTTGGCCCCGACTTCTAACTATGGCTACACCTTC.